Shown below are 15 T cell receptor beta chains from a single sample sequenced in a study of Graves' ophthalmopathy and Graves' hyperthyroidism. The TCR beta CDR3 regions underwent amplification from RNA transcripts. An initial RT-PCR round employing HTBI primers preceded a second-round multiplex PCR. TCRdb re-derived calls from the multiplex PCR reads in MiXCR, one entry per CDR3 protein. The table shows approximately 1.2 million distinct CDR3 sequences, with roughly 35% occurring only once. Source material: peripheral blood or thyroid tissue (not recorded which). Receptors were obtained from an adult man with Graves' hyperthyroidism.

This clonotype showed up many times. The chain couples TRBV14 to TRBJ1-1, with D tentatively TRBD1 (5 bases). Germline values: CDR1 SGHDN, CDR2 FVKESK. This CDR3 comprises 15 residues. The germline V and J ends were trimmed by 4 bases and 1 base, with 13 bases remaining between them. In DNA form, the CDR3 reads TGTGCCAGCAGCCTTGGTTGGGGACGGAACACTGAAGCTTTCTTT. Translating gives CASSLGWGRNTEAFF.

This clonotype was found a few times. The chain has TRBV19 and TRBJ2-2, with TRBD1 as a possible D gene (5 bases). There are 16 residues in the CDR3. Germline values: CDR1 LNHDA, CDR2 SQIVND (reference sequence). V dropped 1 base and J dropped 3 bases, with 12 bases sitting between them. CDR3 nucleotides: TGTGCCAGTAGTATAGGGGCAGTAGGGGACACCGGGGAGCTGTTTTTT. It specifies CASSIGAVGDTGELFF.

This clonotype was observed many times. The J gene is TRBJ2-2, the V gene TRBV15; 8 positions match TRBD1. The germline V gene has CDR1 LNHNV and CDR2 YYDKDF (reference sequence). Trimming cost V 1 base and J 7 bases; bases outside gene matches: 2. This CDR3 has 14 amino acids. For the CDR3, the DNA is TGTGCCACCAGCAGAGTCAGGGGGCACGGGGAGCTGTTTTTT. As protein: CATSRVRGHGELFF.

The chain combines TRBV3-1 with TRBJ1-1; D unresolved. CDR1 and CDR2 (germline): LGHDT, YNNKEL (reference sequence). The CDR3 runs to 14 residues. The V end lost 0 bases, the J end lost 7 bases, and 12 bases lay between the germline ends. This chain's CDR3 is CASSQENRRIEAFF. CDR3 nucleotides: TGTGCCAGCAGCCAAGAGAACAGACGGATTGAAGCTTTCTTT.

Concerning this clonotype itself: This may arise from a read error, as a much more abundant clone is one base away. V and J are TRBV9 and TRBJ1-2; 10 bases fit TRBD1. Germline V gives CDR1 SGDLS, CDR2 YYNGEE. V trimming: 0 bases; J trimming: 4 bases; junction bases outside the gene matches: 3. This CDR3 has 15 residues. CDR3 amino acids: CASSVGGQGIYGYTF. Written as DNA, the CDR3 is TGTGCCAGCAGCGTAGGGGGACAGGGGATCTATGGCTACACCTTC.

The chain's CDR3 is CASRVLGTRLDEQYF. As DNA, the CDR3 is TGCGCCAGCAGAGTTCTCGGGACGCGCCTAGACGAGCAGTACTTC. The chain has TRBV5-1 and TRBJ2-7; D tentatively reads TRBD1 or TRBD2 (5 bases each). The CDR3 is made up of 15 amino acids. In germline, CDR1 is SGHRS, CDR2 YFSETQ. The germline V and J ends were trimmed by 5 bases and 5 bases, with 20 bases remaining between them.

This clonotype was counted many times. This rearrangement joins TRBV5-1 to TRBJ1-1, with 7 bases matching TRBD1. Germline V gene data show CDR1 as SGHRS and CDR2 as YFSETQ. Trimming at V came to 4 bases and at J to 6 bases, leaving 6 bases not matched to a gene. The CDR3 loop spans 13 amino acids. CDR3 residues: CASSITGAPEAFF. The DNA for the CDR3 is TGCGCCAGCAGCATCACAGGGGCCCCTGAAGCTTTCTTT.

The chain couples TRBV25-1 to TRBJ1-1; the D gene is possibly TRBD1 (6 bases). The CDR3 spans 17 residues. V was shortened by 10 bases and J by 1 base, with 25 bases between the two germline ends. The germline CDR1 and CDR2 sequences are MGHDK and SYGVNS. The CDR3 loop is CATNQAPIQGPNTEAFF. CDR3 nucleotide sequence: TGTGCCACCAACCAGGCTCCTATACAGGGACCGAACACTGAAGCTTTCTTT.

This clonotype was observed at least ten times. The chain joins TRBV4-3 to TRBJ2-7; 8 bases are shared with TRBD1. Germline loops: CDR1 LGHNA, CDR2 YSLEER. V gave up 2 bases and J gave up 2 bases; unmatched junction bases: 5. CDR3 length: 15 residues. CDR3 sequence reads: CASSQHRTGTYEQYF. Here the CDR3 DNA reads TGCGCCAGCAGCCAACACCGGACAGGGACCTACGAGCAGTACTTC.

J is TRBJ1-2 and V is TRBV14; tentatively, D is TRBD1 (6 bases). Germline lookup yields CDR1 SGHDN and CDR2 FVKESK. The ends were cut back, 4 bases at V and 8 bases at J, with 17 bases in the middle. This CDR3 is built from 14 residues. This chain's CDR3 is CASSRGHILSGYTF. The CDR3 nucleotides read TGTGCCAGCAGCCGGGGACATATCTTGAGCGGCTACACCTTC.

The genes are TRBV12-3 or TRBV12-4 and TRBJ1-1; no clear D gene. The length of the CDR3 is 12 residues. V was trimmed by 7 bases and J by 6 bases, leaving 12 bases between them. The CDR3 sequence: CASTRNVPEAFF. Written as DNA, the CDR3 is TGTGCCAGCACTCGAAATGTTCCTGAAGCTTTCTTT.

This clonotype was seen a few times. This chain connects TRBV6-4 to TRBJ2-7, with 9 bases identical to TRBD1. CDR1 is MRHNA, CDR2 SNTAGT, per germline. Trimming removed 5 bases from V and 5 bases from J; junction bases left unmatched: 10. The CDR3 loop spans 15 amino acids. The CDR3 DNA follows: TGTGCCAGCAGTATGACCGGGACAGGGTTCAACGAGCAGTACTTC. Residues: CASSMTGTGFNEQYF.

Comment on this clonotype: Since a much larger clone is just one base distant, this may be a read error. J is TRBJ1-5 and V is TRBV7-2; tentative D call: TRBD1 (5 bases). Per germline, CDR1 SGHTA and CDR2 FQGNSA. This CDR3 is built from 14 residues. Trimming pared 1 base from V and 7 bases from J, leaving 11 bases between. CDR3 protein: CASSLEAGYQPQHF. Written as DNA, the CDR3 is TGTGCCAGCAGCTTAGAAGCAGGGTACCAGCCCCAGCATTTT.

The chain uses TRBV4-3 and TRBJ2-5; a weak D match, TRBD1 (6 bases). Trimming removed 0 bases from V and 4 bases from J, with 12 bases in between. Germline CDR1 LGHNA, CDR2 YSLEER. This CDR3 is built from 15 residues. The chain's CDR3 is CASSQDLPGAETQYF. The DNA of the CDR3 is TGCGCCAGCAGCCAAGATCTTCCAGGGGCAGAGACCCAGTACTTC.

In its sample, this clonotype was seen many times. The chain couples TRBV9 to TRBJ1-6; 8 positions match TRBD1. The trim removed 4 bases at V and 10 bases at J, leaving 7 bases unmatched. The germline gives CDR1 SGDLS, CDR2 YYNGEE. The CDR3 runs to 14 residues. CDR3 residues: CASSSGTGLSPLHF. In nucleotides, the CDR3 is TGTGCCAGCAGCTCTGGGACAGGCCTCTCACCCCTCCACTTT. Combining the CDR3 with reference TRBV9 and TRBJ1-6 gives the whole variable domain DSGVTQTPKHLITATGQRVTLRCSPRSGDLSVYWYQQSLDQGLQFLIQYYNGEERAKGNILERFSAQQFPDLHSELNLSSLELGDSALYFCASSSGTGLSPLHFGNGTRLTVT.